The entry below gives a single T cell receptor (beta chain) sequence along with its context. The data were obtained in a study of Graves' ophthalmopathy and Graves' hyperthyroidism. The germline gives CDR1 LNHNV, CDR2 YYDKDF (reference sequence). Trimming took 5 bases from V and 1 from J, leaving 8 bases between them. The CDR3 sequence is 13 residues long. TCR beta CDR3 amplification used RNA transcripts. Amplification began with first-round RT-PCR using HTBI primers, then second-round multiplex PCR was performed. TCRdb reprocessed the multiplex PCR reads with MiXCR, giving one entry per CDR3 protein. The sample yields over a million distinct CDR3 sequences, about two fifths seen once.

This clonotype originated in an adult man with Graves' hyperthyroidism. Sample: peripheral blood or thyroid tissue (not recorded which). The chain uses TRBV15 and TRBJ2-5, with D possibly being TRBD2 (6 bases). Here the CDR3 DNA reads TGTGCCACCAGCCAGGGACTCCAAGAGACCCAGTACTTC. Translating gives CATSQGLQETQYF.